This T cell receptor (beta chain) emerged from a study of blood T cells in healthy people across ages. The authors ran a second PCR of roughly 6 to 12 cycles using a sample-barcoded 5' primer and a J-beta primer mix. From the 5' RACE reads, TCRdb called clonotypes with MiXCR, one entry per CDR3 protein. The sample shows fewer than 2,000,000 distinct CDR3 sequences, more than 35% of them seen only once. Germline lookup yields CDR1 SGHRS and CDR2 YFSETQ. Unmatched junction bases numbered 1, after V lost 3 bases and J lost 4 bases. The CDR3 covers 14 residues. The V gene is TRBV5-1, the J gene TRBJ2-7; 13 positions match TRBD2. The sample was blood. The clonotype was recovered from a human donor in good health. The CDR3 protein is CASSWGLAGYEQYF. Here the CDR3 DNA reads TGCGCCAGCAGCTGGGGACTAGCGGGGTACGAGCAGTACTTC.